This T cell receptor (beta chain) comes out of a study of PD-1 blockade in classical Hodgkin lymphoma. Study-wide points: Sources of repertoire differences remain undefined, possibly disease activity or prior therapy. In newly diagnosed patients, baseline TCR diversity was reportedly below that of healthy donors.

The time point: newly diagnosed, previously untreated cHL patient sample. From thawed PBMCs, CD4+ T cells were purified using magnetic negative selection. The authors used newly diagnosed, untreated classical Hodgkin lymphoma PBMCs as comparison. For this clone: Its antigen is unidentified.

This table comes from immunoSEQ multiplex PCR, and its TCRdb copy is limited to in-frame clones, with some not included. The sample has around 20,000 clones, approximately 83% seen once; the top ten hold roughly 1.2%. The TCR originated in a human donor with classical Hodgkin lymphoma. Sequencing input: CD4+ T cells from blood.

The CDR3 is CASSEPWDSQNTGELFF. In nucleotides, the CDR3 is TGCGCCAGCAGTGAGCCTTGGGACTCACAGAACACCGGGGAGCTGTTTTTT. The rearrangement joins TRBV10-2 to TRBJ2-2; maybe TRBD2 (6 bases). The germline V gene has CDR1 WSHSY and CDR2 SAAADI. The ends were cut back, 2 bases at V and 1 base at J, with 14 bases in the middle. The CDR3 loop spans 17 amino acids.